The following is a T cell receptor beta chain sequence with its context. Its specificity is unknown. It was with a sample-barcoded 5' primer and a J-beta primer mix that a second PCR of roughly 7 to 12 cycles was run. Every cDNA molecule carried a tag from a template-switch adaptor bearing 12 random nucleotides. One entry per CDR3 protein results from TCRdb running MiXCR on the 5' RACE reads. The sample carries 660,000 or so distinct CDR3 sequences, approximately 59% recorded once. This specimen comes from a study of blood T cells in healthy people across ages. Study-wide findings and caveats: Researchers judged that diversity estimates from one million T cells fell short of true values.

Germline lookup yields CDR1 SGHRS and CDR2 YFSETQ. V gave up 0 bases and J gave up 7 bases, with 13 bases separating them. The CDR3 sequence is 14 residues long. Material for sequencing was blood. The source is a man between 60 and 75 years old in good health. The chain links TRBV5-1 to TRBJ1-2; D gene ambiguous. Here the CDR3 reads CASSLAPDLSGYTF. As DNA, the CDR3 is TGCGCCAGCAGCTTGGCCCCGGACCTCAGTGGCTACACCTTC.